This T cell receptor (beta chain) was captured by sequencing in a study of CD8 T cells in ankylosing spondylitis. General observations from the study: Certain motif variants had earlier appeared in reactive arthritis synovial fluid and blood. A motif in TCR beta, a set of roughly eight highly homologous variants, appeared characteristic of ankylosing spondylitis blood.

Notes on this clonotype: Its matching antigen is unknown.

Quantitative molecular-barcoded 5'-RACE generated the TCR beta libraries. One entry per CDR3 protein, called by TCRdb with MiXCR from the 5' RACE reads. The table includes over 150,000 distinct CDR3 sequences, 9.5% to 15% detected once. The V segment lost 3 bases and the J segment 2 bases; nucleotides outside the gene matches: 9. The CDR3 is 16 amino acids. Germline V CDR1 and CDR2: LNHDA, SQIVND (reference sequence). The origin of this receptor is a male donor with ankylosing spondylitis or in good health (not recorded which). The gene calls are TRBV19 and TRBJ2-7, with TRBD1 identical over 8 bases. Material for sequencing was blood, either unsorted or a sorted T cell fraction (not recorded which). DNA of the CDR3: TGTGCCAGTAGTATCTCCACAGGGGGGACGACCTACGAGCAGTACTTC. It translates to CASSISTGGTTYEQYF.